The 9 T cell receptor beta chains given below trace back to one sample, sequenced in a study of blood T cell repertoires in COVID-19. Clones were read by immunoSEQ multiplex PCR, and TCRdb kept only the in-frame ones, dropping some. Of 200,000 to 250,000 clones in the sample, roughly four fifths were seen once. Sequenced input: PBMCs or T cells enriched from blood (not recorded which). The receptors were gathered from a man between 60 and 70 years old who had recovered from COVID-19.

The rearrangement joins TRBV15 to TRBJ1-2; the D gene is possibly TRBD1 (5 bases). Germline CDR1 is LNHNV and CDR2 is YYDKDF (reference sequence). This CDR3 region has 14 residues. The V and J ends lost 0 bases and 2 bases respectively, with 7 bases between them. As DNA, the CDR3 is TGTGCCACCAGCAGAGAAACAGGAAACTATGGCTACACCTTC. It is translated as CATSRETGNYGYTF.

As regards this clone: Other DNA sequences from this sample encode an identical CDR3 as well. This chain links TRBV7-9 with TRBJ2-5; 7 bases fit TRBD2. Germline lookup yields CDR1 SEHNR and CDR2 FQNEAQ (reference sequence). Trimming removed 3 bases from V and 2 bases from J; junction bases left unmatched: 0. The CDR3 is made up of 13 amino acids. For the CDR3, the DNA is TGTGCCAGCAGCTTGGGAGGGCAAGAGACCCAGTACTTC. This codes for CASSLGGQETQYF.

The chain carries TRBV24-1 and TRBJ1-2, with a weak D call TRBD1 (6 bases). CDR3 length equals 14 residues. The V gene lost 6 bases and the J gene lost 8 bases, with 18 bases spanning the gap. The germline CDR1 and CDR2 sequences are KGHDR and SFDVKD. CDR3 amino acids: CATSSSGVSKGYTF. The CDR3 DNA reads TGTGCCACCAGTTCTTCAGGGGTTTCGAAGGGCTACACCTTC.

This clone was recorded once. This chain joins TRBV3-1 (or the pseudogene TRBV3-2) and TRBJ2-3; D is possibly TRBD1 (6 bases). The CDR3 runs to 17 residues. Germline V gene data show CDR1 as LGHDT and CDR2 as YNNKEL (reference sequence). V shed 1 base and J shed 2 bases, with 16 bases lying between them. The CDR3 nucleotides are TGTGCCAGCAGCCAAGGAGGGACATTCCGCCCCACAGATACGCAGTATTTT. Its translation is CASSQGGTFRPTDTQYF.

The V and J genes are TRBV18 and TRBJ1-3; D perhaps matches TRBD1 (6 bases). V lost 3 bases, J lost 0 bases, and 12 bases lay in between. Germline assignment: CDR1 KGHSH and CDR2 LQKENI. The CDR3 consists of 16 residues. CDR3 in amino acids: CASSPRDTSSGNTIYF. In nucleotides, the CDR3 is TGTGCCAGCTCACCTAGGGACACCAGCTCTGGAAACACCATATATTTT. The full variable domain, with the rest looked up from reference TRBV18 and TRBJ1-3, is NAGVMQNPRHLVRRRGQEARLRCSPMKGHSHVYWYRQLPEEGLKFMVYLQKENIIDESGMPKERFSAEFPKEGPSILRIQQVVRGDSAAYFCASSPRDTSSGNTIYFGEGSWLTVV.

CDR3 region: CASRQQTGGNTEAFF. As DNA, the CDR3 is TGTGCCAGCAGACAACAAACAGGGGGCAACACTGAAGCTTTCTTT. This chain uses TRBV7-2 with TRBJ1-1, with 9 bases lining up with TRBD1. The junction had 7 bases not matched to a gene; V was cut back by 6 bases and J by 2 bases. CDR1 is SGHTA, CDR2 FQGNSA, per germline. The CDR3 sequence is 15 residues long.

The chain employs TRBV9 and TRBJ1-6; D remains unclear. Germline loops: CDR1 SGDLS, CDR2 YYNGEE. The V and J ends lost 5 bases and 14 bases respectively, with 20 bases between them. CDR3 length: 14 residues. DNA of the CDR3: TGTGCCAGCAGTACACGTTCGGAGGGTCCCACCCTCCACTTT. This gives the protein CASSTRSEGPTLHF.

The rearrangement uses TRBV5-1 and TRBJ1-4; unclear D gene. CDR3 length equals 15 residues. V was clipped by 4 bases and J by 8 bases, with 18 bases between them. Germline CDR1 SGHRS, CDR2 YFSETQ. In DNA form, the CDR3 reads TGCGCCAGCAGCGATACGGGATTACCGGGAGAAAAACTGTTTTTT. Its translation is CASSDTGLPGEKLFF. Complete variable domain (other parts from reference TRBV5-1 and TRBJ1-4): KAGVTQTPRYLIKTRGQQVTLSCSPISGHRSVSWYQQTPGQGLQFLFEYFSETQRNKGNFPGRFSGRQFSNSRSEMNVSTLELGDSALYLCASSDTGLPGEKLFFGSGTQLSVL.

J is TRBJ2-1 and V is TRBV4-3, with 7 nucleotides matching TRBD2. This CDR3 has 16 amino acids. CDR1 and CDR2 (germline): LGHNA, YSLEER. Trimming removed 0 bases from V and 8 bases from J; junction bases left unmatched: 10. This chain's CDR3 is CASSQEGSGVLDEQFF. The CDR3 bases are TGCGCCAGCAGCCAAGAGGGGAGCGGGGTCCTTGATGAGCAGTTCTTC.